The rows below give T cell receptor beta chains drawn from one sample of a study of T cell changes during pregnancy in multiple sclerosis. Sequenced by immunoSEQ multiplex PCR; TCRdb stores in-frame clones only, minus some. Of tens of thousands of clones listed, about 91% are singletons. The material was CD4+ T cells from peripheral blood mononuclear cells, obtained in the second trimester of pregnancy. These receptors were obtained from a female donor in good health, enrolled as a control in a pregnancy study. Both conserved end residues are part of each CDR3. The order of the fields is J gene, V gene, clone size, D gene, CDR3 protein, CDR3 DNA. The D gene is left open where the match is weak. Size values are once, few and many counts, or a class for expanded clones, and some rows have none.

J gene: TRBJ2-7
V gene: TRBV11-3
clone size: NA
D gene: TRBD1
CDR3 protein: CASSRAGTGYEQYF
CDR3 DNA: TGTGCCAGCAGCCGCGCCGGGACAGGCTACGAGCAGTACTTC

J gene: TRBJ2-1
V gene: TRBV4-1
clone size: NA
D gene: TRBD1
CDR3 protein: CASSSRTGDEQFF
CDR3 DNA: TGCGCCAGCAGCTCCCGGACAGGGGATGAGCAGTTCTTC

J gene: TRBJ2-2
V gene: TRBV5-6
clone size: NA
D gene: NA
CDR3 protein: CASSLGLGSNTGELFF
CDR3 DNA: TGTGCCAGCAGCTTGGGACTAGGTTCGAACACCGGGGAGCTGTTTTTT

J gene: TRBJ2-7
V gene: TRBV27
clone size: NA
D gene: TRBD1
CDR3 protein: CASSARTGGHEQYF
CDR3 DNA: TGTGCCAGCAGTGCGCGGACAGGGGGTCACGAGCAGTACTTC

J gene: TRBJ1-1
V gene: TRBV7-4
clone size: NA
D gene: NA
CDR3 protein: CASSRTKPDRINTEAFF
CDR3 DNA: TGTGCCAGCAGCCGAACCAAACCTGACAGGATTAACACTGAAGCTTTCTTT

J gene: TRBJ2-1
V gene: TRBV6-4
clone size: once
D gene: TRBD2
CDR3 protein: CASSDSVGLAAAHRNEQFF
CDR3 DNA: TGTGCCAGCAGTGACTCTGTGGGACTAGCGGCAGCCCATAGGAATGAGCAGTTCTTC

J gene: TRBJ2-1
V gene: TRBV5-1
clone size: NA
D gene: NA
CDR3 protein: CASSSSGSTNEQFF
CDR3 DNA: TGCGCCAGCAGCTCGTCCGGGAGTACCAATGAGCAGTTCTTC

J gene: TRBJ1-1
V gene: TRBV2
clone size: NA
D gene: NA
CDR3 protein: CASTTNRVNTEAFF
CDR3 DNA: TGTGCCAGCACCACAAACAGGGTAAACACTGAAGCTTTCTTT

J gene: TRBJ1-2
V gene: TRBV6-5
clone size: NA
D gene: NA
CDR3 protein: CASSYARGDYGYTF
CDR3 DNA: TGTGCCAGCAGTTACGCCAGGGGCGACTATGGCTACACCTTC

J gene: TRBJ1-5
V gene: TRBV15
clone size: NA
D gene: TRBD1
CDR3 protein: CATSRLTGGVQPQHF
CDR3 DNA: TGTGCCACCAGCAGACTCACAGGGGGCGTCCAGCCCCAGCATTTT

J gene: TRBJ2-7
V gene: TRBV29-1
clone size: once
D gene: TRBD2
CDR3 protein: CSARGGLGDEQYF
CDR3 DNA: TGCAGCGCCCGGGGAGGGTTAGGGGACGAGCAGTACTTC

J gene: TRBJ2-7
V gene: TRBV7-9
clone size: NA
D gene: NA
CDR3 protein: CASSLAMAPQYF
CDR3 DNA: TGTGCCAGCAGCTTAGCGATGGCTCCGCAGTACTTC

J gene: TRBJ2-7
V gene: TRBV11-3
clone size: NA
D gene: NA
CDR3 protein: CASSLAGRSYEQYF
CDR3 DNA: TGTGCCAGCAGCCTCGCTGGCCGCTCCTACGAGCAGTACTTC

J gene: TRBJ2-2
V gene: TRBV7-3
clone size: once
D gene: TRBD2
CDR3 protein: CASSLAGGSTGELFF
CDR3 DNA: TGTGCCAGCAGCTTAGCGGGAGGGTCCACCGGGGAGCTGTTTTTT

J gene: TRBJ2-3
V gene: TRBV19
clone size: NA
D gene: TRBD2
CDR3 protein: CASSIPSSGGGDTQYF
CDR3 DNA: TGTGCCAGTAGTATACCCTCTAGCGGGGGAGGAGATACGCAGTATTTT

J gene: TRBJ1-5
V gene: TRBV2
clone size: once
D gene: NA
CDR3 protein: CASTPGGNQPQHF
CDR3 DNA: TGTGCCAGCACCCCGGGGGGGAATCAGCCCCAGCATTTT

J gene: TRBJ1-1
V gene: TRBV25-1
clone size: few
D gene: TRBD1
CDR3 protein: CASTRTGGRGEAFF
CDR3 DNA: TGTGCCAGCACCCGGACAGGGGGTCGTGGTGAAGCTTTCTTT

J gene: TRBJ1-3
V gene: TRBV5-3
clone size: NA
D gene: NA
CDR3 protein: CARACGTFSGNTIYF
CDR3 DNA: TGTGCCAGGGCTTGTGGGACTTTCTCTGGAAACACCATATATTTT

J gene: TRBJ2-7
V gene: TRBV10-1
clone size: NA
D gene: TRBD1
CDR3 protein: CASSGPGDREDEQYF
CDR3 DNA: TGCGCCAGCAGTGGCCCAGGGGACAGGGAAGACGAGCAGTACTTC

J gene: TRBJ2-5
V gene: TRBV9
clone size: NA
D gene: TRBD2
CDR3 protein: CASSGGRGGETQYF
CDR3 DNA: TGTGCCAGCAGCGGTGGGCGGGGGGGGGAGACCCAGTACTTC

J gene: TRBJ1-2
V gene: TRBV7-9
clone size: NA
D gene: NA
CDR3 protein: CASSEDGYTF
CDR3 DNA: TGTGCCAGCAGTGAGGATGGCTACACCTTC

J gene: TRBJ2-5
V gene: TRBV18
clone size: NA
D gene: TRBD1
CDR3 protein: CASSTGVQETQYF
CDR3 DNA: TGTGCCAGCTCAACAGGGGTCCAAGAGACCCAGTACTTC

J gene: TRBJ2-4
V gene: TRBV7-2
clone size: NA
D gene: NA
CDR3 protein: CASSNLQGIQYF
CDR3 DNA: TGTGCCAGCAGCAACCTACAGGGTATTCAGTACTTC

J gene: TRBJ1-1
V gene: TRBV28
clone size: NA
D gene: NA
CDR3 protein: CASGDGGGNTEAFF
CDR3 DNA: TGTGCCAGCGGGGATGGCGGGGGGAACACTGAAGCTTTCTTT

J gene: TRBJ2-1
V gene: TRBV11-1
clone size: NA
D gene: NA
CDR3 protein: CASRRGGTDNEQFF
CDR3 DNA: TGTGCCAGCAGGCGCGGGGGGACAGACAATGAGCAGTTCTTC

J gene: TRBJ2-1
V gene: TRBV18
clone size: NA
D gene: TRBD2
CDR3 protein: CASSPTETSKNEQFF
CDR3 DNA: TGTGCCAGCTCACCAACTGAGACTAGCAAGAATGAGCAGTTCTTC

J gene: TRBJ2-7
V gene: TRBV4-3
clone size: NA
D gene: TRBD2
CDR3 protein: CASSQDRTSGRDYEQYF
CDR3 DNA: TGCGCCAGCAGCCAAGACCGGACTAGCGGGAGAGACTACGAGCAGTACTTC

J gene: TRBJ2-5
V gene: TRBV14
clone size: NA
D gene: NA
CDR3 protein: CASSKASPVRAQYF
CDR3 DNA: TGTGCCAGCAGCAAAGCTTCCCCTGTGCGGGCCCAGTACTTC

J gene: TRBJ1-2
V gene: TRBV6-5
clone size: NA
D gene: NA
CDR3 protein: CASSYSTAGTHYGYTF
CDR3 DNA: TGTGCCAGCAGTTACTCGACGGCGGGCACCCACTATGGCTACACCTTC

J gene: TRBJ2-3
V gene: TRBV7-7
clone size: NA
D gene: NA
CDR3 protein: CASSPQGTDTQYF
CDR3 DNA: TGTGCTAGCAGCCCGCAGGGCACAGATACGCAGTATTTT

J gene: TRBJ2-5
V gene: TRBV14
clone size: once
D gene: NA
CDR3 protein: CASSQEVRGVQETQYF
CDR3 DNA: TGTGCCAGCAGCCAAGAAGTCCGGGGAGTACAAGAGACCCAGTACTTC

J gene: TRBJ1-5
V gene: TRBV2
clone size: NA
D gene: NA
CDR3 protein: CATWNRAGQPQHF
CDR3 DNA: TGTGCCACCTGGAACAGGGCTGGGCAGCCCCAGCATTTT

J gene: TRBJ2-3
V gene: TRBV6-6
clone size: NA
D gene: NA
CDR3 protein: CASGSFGADTQYF
CDR3 DNA: TGTGCGTCCGGGTCTTTTGGCGCAGATACGCAGTATTTT

J gene: TRBJ2-1
V gene: TRBV7-2
clone size: NA
D gene: TRBD2
CDR3 protein: CASSSPSGRLYNEQFF
CDR3 DNA: TGTGCCAGCAGCTCTCCTAGCGGGAGACTTTACAATGAGCAGTTCTTC

J gene: TRBJ2-7
V gene: TRBV28
clone size: NA
D gene: TRBD2
CDR3 protein: CASSIPGTSGRYEQYF
CDR3 DNA: TGTGCCAGCAGTATCCCCGGGACTAGCGGGAGATACGAGCAGTACTTC

J gene: TRBJ1-2
V gene: TRBV28
clone size: NA
D gene: TRBD1
CDR3 protein: CASRATGDHGYTF
CDR3 DNA: TGTGCCAGCAGAGCCACAGGGGATCATGGCTACACCTTC

J gene: TRBJ2-2
V gene: TRBV7-2
clone size: NA
D gene: NA
CDR3 protein: CASSLDRYTGELFF
CDR3 DNA: TGTGCCAGCAGCTTGGACAGATACACCGGGGAGCTGTTTTTT